Following are 22 T cell receptor beta chains from one sample sequenced in a study of long-term antiretroviral therapy in people with HIV. Researchers report immunoSEQ v3.0 was run at survey level. Generated by immunoSEQ multiplex PCR, the TCRdb table keeps only in-frame clones and is missing some. The sample shows 20,000 to 25,000 clones, less than 85% of them seen only once. The sequences come from unsorted PBMCs, collected 0.5 years before starting antiretroviral therapy. The receptors derive from a man aged 35 to 55 with HIV.

The chain recombines TRBV28 with TRBJ1-1; no definite D call. The CDR3 extends over 16 amino acids. V lost 5 bases and J lost 1, with 17 bases in between. Germline CDR1 MDHEN, CDR2 SYDVKM. This CDR3 reads CASSPPRKGKNTEAFF. In DNA, the CDR3 is TGTGCCAGCAGTCCCCCGAGAAAGGGTAAGAACACTGAAGCTTTCTTT.

J is TRBJ1-1 and V is TRBV7-2; D unresolved. This CDR3 is 13 amino acids long. V shed 4 bases and J shed 1 base, with 7 bases lying between them. Germline V gives CDR1 SGHTA, CDR2 FQGNSA. The CDR3 region is CASSSDSNTEAFF. CDR3 sequence (DNA): TGTGCCAGCAGCTCCGATTCGAACACTGAAGCTTTCTTT.

Only a few counts were recorded for this clone. The chain has TRBV6-5 and TRBJ1-3; D is unresolved. Trimming stripped 7 bases from V and 0 bases from J, with 10 bases between. The CDR3 sequence is 14 residues long. Looked up from germline, CDR1 is MNHEY and CDR2 is SVGAGI. The CDR3 sequence: CASKLDNSGNTIYF. CDR3 DNA sequence: TGTGCCAGCAAACTGGATAACTCTGGAAACACCATATATTTT.

The rearrangement joins TRBV5-4 to TRBJ2-3; D remains unclear. Germline lookup yields CDR1 SGHNT and CDR2 YYREEE (reference sequence). The CDR3 runs 15 residues. Trimming removed 6 bases from V and 0 bases from J, with 14 bases in between. The CDR3 sequence is CASTPNPSSTDTQYF. CDR3 nucleotides: TGTGCCAGCACCCCCAACCCCTCTAGCACAGATACGCAGTATTTT.

This clone was counted a few times. This chain uses TRBV7-9 with TRBJ1-2; TRBD1 aligns across 7 bases. J gave up 7 bases and V 1 base, and 9 bases lay outside the gene matches. This CDR3 is 15 amino acids long. Looked up from germline, CDR1 is SEHNR and CDR2 is FQNEAQ (reference sequence). CDR3 residues: CASSLEPGGRSGYTF. DNA for the CDR3: TGTGCCAGCAGCTTAGAACCAGGGGGGCGGAGTGGCTACACCTTC.

The chain links TRBV2 to TRBJ1-2; 7 nucleotides agree with TRBD1. Per germline, CDR1 SNHLY and CDR2 FYNNEI. Trimming took 0 bases from V and 8 from J; bases not matched to a gene: 6. This CDR3 contains 14 residues. As DNA, the CDR3 is TGTGCCAGCAGTGAAGCAAAGGGACAGAGCGGCTACACCTTC. The encoded protein is CASSEAKGQSGYTF.

The chain joins TRBV10-3 to TRBJ2-7; 7 nucleotides line up with TRBD1. The V and J ends lost 2 bases and 6 bases, in that order; junction bases with no gene match: 4. The CDR3 sequence is 13 residues long. Looked up from germline, CDR1 is ENHRY and CDR2 is SYGVKD. CDR3 in DNA: TGTGCCATCAGTGAGACAGGGGCGGGCGAGCAGTACTTC. Translating it yields CAISETGAGEQYF.

The gene calls are TRBV30 and TRBJ1-5; D is unclear. Trimming removed 1 base from V and 7 bases from J, with 11 bases in between. CDR3 length equals 13 residues. The germline V gene encodes CDR1 GTSNPN and CDR2 SVGIG (reference sequence). The DNA of the CDR3 is TGTGCCTGGAGTGCCCTTCCGGGACAGCCCCAGCATTTT. It is translated as CAWSALPGQPQHF.

The CDR3 nucleotides are TGTGCCAGCAGCCCAAGCCCCAGCCCGCCAAATAATTCACCCCTCCACTTT. This gives the protein CASSPSPSPPNNSPLHF. This chain connects TRBV9 to TRBJ1-6; no clear D. Deletions cut 4 bases from V and 5 bases from J, with 19 bases between. The CDR3 extends over 17 amino acids. Germline CDR1 is SGDLS and CDR2 is YYNGEE. The entire variable domain, with the rest obtained from reference TRBV9 and TRBJ1-6, is as follows: DSGVTQTPKHLITATGQRVTLRCSPRSGDLSVYWYQQSLDQGLQFLIQYYNGEERAKGNILERFSAQQFPDLHSELNLSSLELGDSALYFCASSPSPSPPNNSPLHFGNGTRLTVT.

J is TRBJ2-1 and V is TRBV19, with 7 bases identical to TRBD1. The CDR3 has 13 amino acids. The J segment lost 7 bases and the V segment lost 5 bases, leaving 5 bases of the junction unmatched. Germline CDR1 is LNHDA and CDR2 is SQIVND (reference sequence). CDR3 nucleotide sequence: TGTGCCAGTAGTGCTACGACAGGGAATGAGCAGTTCTTC. Translated, it gives CASSATTGNEQFF.

The rearrangement joins TRBV5-1 to TRBJ2-1; D is unclear. Deletions cut 7 bases from V and 2 bases from J, with 4 bases between. Germline CDR1 and CDR2: SGHRS and YFSETQ. The CDR3 loop spans 11 amino acids. The CDR3 DNA sequence: TGCGCCAGCGGGACCTACAATGAGCAGTTCTTC. Residues: CASGTYNEQFF.

The CDR3 DNA sequence: TGTGCCAGCAGAGCAGGGGCTTTTAACGAGCAGTACTTC. This sequence encodes CASRAGAFNEQYF. The genes are TRBV7-9 and TRBJ2-7; a possible D gene is TRBD1 (6 bases). The CDR3 has 13 amino acids. The germline CDR1 and CDR2 sequences are SEHNR and FQNEAQ (reference sequence). V was cut by 6 bases and J by 5 bases, with 14 bases left in between.

The chain joins TRBV19 to TRBJ1-2, with TRBD1 matching 8 bases. J was trimmed by 8 bases and V by 3 bases; bases with no gene match: 8. Germline loops: CDR1 LNHDA, CDR2 SQIVND (reference sequence). This CDR3 is 14 amino acids long. DNA for the CDR3: TGTGCCAGTAGTATTGGCAGGGGGCGAGAAGGCTACACCTTC. Amino acid sequence: CASSIGRGREGYTF.

V gene TRBV23-1 combines with J gene TRBJ2-7; D may correspond to TRBD1 or TRBD2 (5 bases each). TRBV23-1 is flagged as an ORF with uncertain function. The V gene lost 3 bases and the J gene lost 0 bases, with 15 bases spanning the gap. This CDR3 comprises 16 residues. The CDR3 DNA sequence: TGCGCCAGCAGTCAGCCGGGACCCATGAGCTCCTACGAGCAGTACTTC. It encodes CASSQPGPMSSYEQYF.

V and J are TRBV29-1 and TRBJ2-3; 12 positions match TRBD2. J gave up 5 bases and V 2 bases, and 5 bases lay outside the gene matches. The germline gives CDR1 SQVTM, CDR2 ANQGSEA. This CDR3 is 15 amino acids long. This CDR3 reads CSVELAGGRLDTQYF. CDR3 nucleotide sequence: TGCAGCGTTGAACTAGCGGGGGGGCGATTAGATACGCAGTATTTT.

In this sample, this clone turned up once. The chain recombines TRBV6-5 with TRBJ1-5; no clear D. CDR1 and CDR2 from the germline V gene are MNHEY and SVGAGI. V lost 5 bases to trimming and J lost 3 bases, with 5 bases between them. The CDR3 consists of 12 residues. CDR3: CASSTLNQPQHF. DNA for the CDR3: TGTGCCAGCAGTACTCTCAATCAGCCCCAGCATTTT.

In its sample, this clone was seen once. The V call is TRBV27, the J call TRBJ2-5, with 8 positions matching TRBD1. This CDR3 spans 15 amino acids. In germline, CDR1 is MNHEY, CDR2 SMNVEV (reference sequence). The trim removed 6 bases at V and 1 base at J, leaving 7 bases unmatched. CDR3 in DNA: TGTGCCAGCAGCTACACAGGGGGGATCCAAGAGACCCAGTACTTC. Protein sequence: CASSYTGGIQETQYF.

The table lists this clone with a few counts. V gene TRBV7-9 combines with J gene TRBJ1-4; D not certain. The CDR3 totals 16 residues. V lost 3 bases and J 0 bases, leaving 11 bases between the germline ends. Germline assignment: CDR1 SEHNR and CDR2 FQNEAQ (reference sequence). The CDR3 spells CASSFGVMATNEKLFF. The CDR3 DNA follows: TGTGCCAGCAGCTTCGGGGTTATGGCAACTAATGAAAAACTGTTTTTT.

This clone was seen once. The rearrangement uses TRBV6-5 and TRBJ2-7; no definite D call. Germline V CDR1 and CDR2: MNHEY, SVGAGI. V lost 10 bases to trimming and J lost 2 bases, with 15 bases between them. This CDR3 contains 13 residues. This CDR3 reads CATLRVRPYEQYF. The CDR3 DNA follows: TGTGCCACCCTTAGGGTCAGACCCTACGAGCAGTACTTC.

CDR3 in DNA: TGCAGCGTCTCAGGACAGGGGACCCCGAACACTGAAGCTTTCTTT. It specifies CSVSGQGTPNTEAFF. The rearrangement joins TRBV29-1 to TRBJ1-1, with 9 bases fitting TRBD1. The CDR3 totals 15 residues. After removal of 6 bases from V and 1 base from J, the junction contained 9 bases not matched to a gene. Germline lookup yields CDR1 SQVTM and CDR2 ANQGSEA.

By its share, this clone is medium-sized (0.01 to 0.1%). The V and J genes are TRBV29-1 and TRBJ1-2; tentative D call: TRBD1 (6 bases). Deletions cut 2 bases from V and 1 base from J, with 8 bases between. Germline V gene data show CDR1 as SQVTM and CDR2 as ANQGSEA. The CDR3 contains 13 residues. The CDR3 nucleotides read TGCAGCGTTGAACAGGGGAATAACTATGGCTACACCTTC. Its translation: CSVEQGNNYGYTF.

The V and J genes are TRBV7-8 and TRBJ2-2; D not certain. The germline CDR1 and CDR2 sequences are SGHVS and FQNEAQ. Trimming left V 1 base short and J 4 bases short, with 7 bases between. The CDR3 sequence is 14 residues long. CDR3 sequence reads: CASSLEGSTGELFF. The DNA of the CDR3 is TGTGCCAGCAGCTTAGAAGGCAGCACCGGGGAGCTGTTTTTT.